The 2 T cell receptor beta chains given below trace back to one sample, sequenced in a study of TIL therapy for anti-PD-1-resistant metastatic lung cancer. This was the immunoSEQ v3 assay. The table came from immunoSEQ multiplex PCR; TCRdb's copy has only in-frame clones and leaves some out. The sample yields 95,000 or so clones, about two thirds seen once. The time point denotes: pre-treatment sample, taken before nivolumab and TIL therapy. Most excised metastases sampled were pleural nodules or supraclavicular lymph nodes. Sequenced here: tumor tissue, sampled at baseline. The receptors derive from a person between 25 and 80 years old with non-small cell lung cancer.

The CDR3 DNA reads TGTGCCAGCCTCTCCCCAAACCCGACTAGCGGGAGGCGGTACGAGCAGTACTTC. Translation gives CASLSPNPTSGRRYEQYF. The chain couples TRBV19 to TRBJ2-7, with 13 positions matching TRBD2. This CDR3 has 18 amino acids. The V and J ends lost 9 bases and 4 bases, in that order; junction bases with no gene match: 18. Germline values: CDR1 LNHDA, CDR2 SQIVND (reference sequence).

This chain joins TRBV15 and TRBJ2-5; D is unresolved. Germline assignment: CDR1 LNHNV and CDR2 YYDKDF (reference sequence). Trimming shortened V by 0 bases and J by 1 base, and 9 bases separated the two germline ends. The CDR3 is made up of 15 amino acids. The CDR3 spells CATSRDPDGQETQYF. CDR3 DNA: TGTGCCACCAGCAGAGATCCGGACGGCCAAGAGACCCAGTACTTC.